This entry features one T cell receptor beta chain sequence. Germline loops: CDR1 MNHEY, CDR2 SMNVEV (reference sequence). CDR3 length equals 15 residues. V dropped 2 bases and J dropped 7 bases, with 14 bases sitting between them. Individual cDNA molecules received unique molecular identifiers during library preparation. TCRdb redid the calling of the 5' RACE reads with MiXCR, one entry per CDR3 protein. Among some 66,000 distinct CDR3 sequences listed, roughly 10% were seen once. This sample was taken from a study of early T cells in non-severe SARS-CoV-2 infection. The V call is TRBV27, the J call TRBJ1-4; unclear D gene. What was sequenced was whole blood. The clonotype was recovered from an adult who was a healthcare worker with PCR-confirmed SARS-CoV-2 infection or an uninfected control (not recorded which). Here the CDR3 DNA reads TGTGCCAGCAGTTTAACCCTCCGGCCCAGTGAAAAACTGTTTTTT. Translated, it gives CASSLTLRPSEKLFF.